Listed below are T cell receptor beta chains from one sample, sequenced in a study of blood T cell repertoires in COVID-19. The protocol was immunoSEQ multiplex PCR, while the TCRdb copy is restricted to in-frame clones and leaves out a portion. The sample has approximately 220,000 clones, roughly 91% seen once. The sample taken for sequencing was PBMCs or T cells enriched from blood (not recorded which). The receptors were gathered from a woman in her twenties or thirties with acute COVID-19. Both conserved end residues are part of each CDR3.

CDR3 length: 16; J gene: TRBJ1-2; V gene: TRBV6-6; CDR3 protein: CASILQGARANYGYTF
CDR3 length: 16; J gene: TRBJ1-4; V gene: TRBV15; CDR3 protein: CATSRDGGTGGEKLFF
CDR3 length: 16; J gene: TRBJ2-7; V gene: TRBV2; CDR3 protein: CASTWTSGGLIYEQYF
CDR3 length: 14; J gene: TRBJ1-1; V gene: TRBV11-2; CDR3 protein: CASSVQGERTEAFF
CDR3 length: 15; J gene: TRBJ1-1; V gene: TRBV30; CDR3 protein: CAWSGGTAGNTEAFF
CDR3 length: 14; J gene: TRBJ2-7; V gene: TRBV4-3; CDR3 protein: CASSQDLGVYEQYF
CDR3 length: 16; J gene: TRBJ1-3; V gene: TRBV5-1; CDR3 protein: CASTLSGTGNGNTIYF
CDR3 length: 13; J gene: TRBJ1-1; V gene: TRBV15; CDR3 protein: CATSNGRGSEAFF
CDR3 length: 13; J gene: TRBJ1-6; V gene: TRBV12-3/TRBV12-4; CDR3 protein: CASSGEGKSPLHF
CDR3 length: 15; J gene: TRBJ2-7; V gene: TRBV11-2; CDR3 protein: CASSLDTGNSYEQYF
CDR3 length: 14; J gene: TRBJ2-2; V gene: TRBV7-8; CDR3 protein: CASSLGLNTGELFF
CDR3 length: 14; J gene: TRBJ2-2; V gene: TRBV7-2; CDR3 protein: CASSLTSLSRELFF
CDR3 length: 14; J gene: TRBJ1-2; V gene: TRBV7-2; CDR3 protein: CASSSPGQKFGYTF
CDR3 length: 13; J gene: TRBJ1-2; V gene: TRBV5-5; CDR3 protein: CASSSQNSYGYTF
CDR3 length: 15; J gene: TRBJ1-1; V gene: TRBV5-8; CDR3 protein: CASSPRRVVNTEAFF
CDR3 length: 17; J gene: TRBJ2-2; V gene: TRBV6-2/TRBV6-3; CDR3 protein: CASSFLAGGMNTGELFF
CDR3 length: 12; J gene: TRBJ2-1; V gene: TRBV6-5; CDR3 protein: CASSPRLSEQFF
CDR3 length: 16; J gene: TRBJ1-1; V gene: TRBV4-1; CDR3 protein: CASSQTYYIAGTEAFF
CDR3 length: 14; J gene: TRBJ2-2; V gene: TRBV6-5; CDR3 protein: CASSTTGNTGELFF
CDR3 length: 14; J gene: TRBJ1-1; V gene: TRBV3-1/TRBV3-2; CDR3 protein: CASSQVPGGTEAFF
CDR3 length: 15; J gene: TRBJ2-7; V gene: TRBV6-5; CDR3 protein: CASSSGGRKDYEQYF
CDR3 length: 18; J gene: TRBJ2-7; V gene: TRBV3-1/TRBV3-2; CDR3 protein: CASSPGLAGGPSSYEQYF
CDR3 length: 13; J gene: TRBJ2-6; V gene: TRBV6-5; CDR3 protein: CASRTPGANVLTF
CDR3 length: 16; J gene: TRBJ1-5; V gene: TRBV5-3; CDR3 protein: CARSFPSWASNQPQHF
CDR3 length: 16; J gene: TRBJ1-2; V gene: TRBV4-3; CDR3 protein: CASSQVIPGQGTGYTF
CDR3 length: 13; J gene: TRBJ1-1; V gene: TRBV30; CDR3 protein: CAWGGARNTEAFF
CDR3 length: 13; J gene: TRBJ1-1; V gene: TRBV28; CDR3 protein: CASRGTGYTEAFF
CDR3 length: 14; J gene: TRBJ1-1; V gene: TRBV6-5; CDR3 protein: CANTRRLMNTEAFF
CDR3 length: 14; J gene: TRBJ1-1; V gene: TRBV10-3; CDR3 protein: CAISDQGVNTEAFF
CDR3 length: 16; J gene: TRBJ1-6; V gene: TRBV5-1; CDR3 protein: CASSLEFRQGNSPLHF
CDR3 length: 16; J gene: TRBJ2-2; V gene: TRBV2; CDR3 protein: CASSGSAGGNTGELFF
CDR3 length: 14; J gene: TRBJ2-3; V gene: TRBV10-1; CDR3 protein: CASSGTRYTDTQYF
CDR3 length: 16; J gene: TRBJ1-6; V gene: TRBV28; CDR3 protein: CASSFWDRGYNSPLHF
CDR3 length: 15; J gene: TRBJ2-1; V gene: TRBV6-4; CDR3 protein: CASSASGGDYNEQFF
CDR3 length: 17; J gene: TRBJ1-2; V gene: TRBV7-8; CDR3 protein: CASSRAGTGVTNYGYTF
CDR3 length: 14; J gene: TRBJ1-2; V gene: TRBV6-5; CDR3 protein: CASSMAGTGEGYTF
CDR3 length: 15; J gene: TRBJ2-7; V gene: TRBV7-9; CDR3 protein: CASSTTRDRTYEQYF
CDR3 length: 15; J gene: TRBJ1-2; V gene: TRBV11-2; CDR3 protein: CASRDNPNEDYGYTF
CDR3 length: 16; J gene: TRBJ1-1; V gene: TRBV19; CDR3 protein: CASSLPGQGLATEAFF
CDR3 length: 14; J gene: TRBJ1-1; V gene: TRBV3-1/TRBV3-2; CDR3 protein: CASSLPPPGQGPFF
CDR3 length: 13; J gene: TRBJ1-1; V gene: TRBV29-1; CDR3 protein: CSAGNFSNTEAFF
CDR3 length: 16; J gene: TRBJ2-2; V gene: TRBV29-1; CDR3 protein: CSVHGGAGGPAGELFF